These T cell receptor beta chains were read from a single sample in a study of glioma-infiltrating T cells. MiXCR, applied by TCRdb to the multiplex PCR reads, yields one record per CDR3 protein. This table has more than 85,000 distinct CDR3 sequences, around 25% appearing once. The sequenced sample consisted of glioma tissue, nonneoplastic brain tissue, or PBMCs (not recorded which). These receptors were taken from a human donor with low-grade glioma or glioblastoma, undergoing nonglioma brain surgery, or in good health (not recorded which). The CDR3 runs from the conserved cysteine through the conserved F or W. The D gene is left open where the match is weak. Where a row states a size, it is once, few, many or the class of an expanded clone; other rows omit it.

j_call v_call cdr3_length clone_size d_call cdr3_aa cdr3_nt
TRBJ2-3 TRBV11-2 16 NA NA CASSWEGTPSTDTQYF TGTGCCAGCAGCTGGGAAGGGACGCCTAGCACAGATACGCAGTATTTT
TRBJ1-2 TRBV19 14 many NA CASTTGDWVGGYTF TGTGCCAGTACCACTGGTGATTGGGTCGGTGGCTACACCTTC
TRBJ1-1 TRBV7-9 15 few NA CASSFGGAQGTEAFF TGTGCCAGCAGCTTCGGTGGGGCGCAAGGCACTGAAGCTTTCTTT
TRBJ2-1 TRBV6-2/TRBV6-3 16 many TRBD2 CASSLRLAGGYNEQFF TGTGCCAGCAGTCTGAGACTAGCGGGGGGGTACAATGAGCAGTTCTTC
TRBJ2-7 TRBV27 17 many TRBD2 CASSSPGLAGSTLKQYF TGTGCCAGCAGTTCCCCGGGACTAGCGGGGAGTACGCTCAAGCAGTACTTC
TRBJ2-1 TRBV28 12 many TRBD2 CASRAGVDEQFF TGTGCCAGCAGGGCGGGAGTTGATGAGCAGTTCTTC
TRBJ1-2 TRBV28 14 many TRBD1 CASSSLGTGNGYTF TGTGCCAGCAGTTCTCTCGGGACAGGGAATGGCTACACCTTC
TRBJ2-2 TRBV9 16 few TRBD1 CASSTRTGSPTGELFF TGTGCCAGCAGCACCCGGACAGGGAGCCCCACCGGGGAGCTGTTTTTT
TRBJ2-1 TRBV7-6 18 many TRBD2 CASSLDLAGHVSYNEQFF TGTGCCAGCAGCTTAGACCTAGCGGGCCACGTCTCCTACAATGAGCAGTTCTTC
TRBJ1-1 TRBV19 15 many NA CASSALLTGSTEAFF TGTGCCAGTAGTGCCTTGTTGACGGGTAGCACTGAAGCTTTCTTT
TRBJ2-1 TRBV6-2/TRBV6-3 16 many TRBD2 CASSYSGTSRYNEQFF TGTGCCAGCAGTTACTCCGGGACTAGCAGATACAATGAGCAGTTCTTC
TRBJ2-2 TRBV4-3 16 many NA CASSQDRALRTGELFF TGCGCCAGCAGCCAAGATCGAGCGTTACGCACCGGGGAGCTGTTTTTT
TRBJ2-5 TRBV6-2/TRBV6-3 15 many TRBD2 CASSYTGLAGETQYF TGTGCCAGCAGTTACACAGGGCTAGCGGGAGAGACCCAGTACTTC
TRBJ1-5 TRBV24-1 13 many NA CATSGLSNQPQHF TGTGCCACCAGTGGACTGAGCAATCAGCCCCAGCATTTT
TRBJ2-1 TRBV19 15 few TRBD1 CASSIRQGFYNEQFF TGTGCCAGTAGTATTAGACAGGGGTTTTACAATGAGCAGTTCTTC
TRBJ1-1 TRBV6-8 15 NA NA CASSLEGHSYTGAFF TGTGCCAGCAGTCTCGAGGGACACTCGTACACTGGAGCTTTCTTT
TRBJ2-3 TRBV15 15 NA TRBD1 CATSRVGQGADTQYF TGTGCCACCAGCAGAGTGGGACAGGGGGCAGATACGCAGTATTTT
TRBJ2-1 TRBV27 13 many NA CASSLSSSNEQFF TGTGCCAGCAGTTTAAGTTCGTCCAATGAGCAGTTCTTC
TRBJ1-1 TRBV29-1 12 many NA CSLSRQNTEAFF TGCAGCCTGAGTCGACAAAACACTGAAGCTTTCTTT
TRBJ2-5 TRBV7-9 11 many NA CASSLDETQYF TGTGCCAGCAGCTTGGATGAGACCCAGTACTTC
TRBJ2-1 TRBV18 14 many TRBD2 CASSPGLAGYEQFF TGTGCCAGCTCACCAGGACTAGCGGGATATGAGCAGTTCTTC
TRBJ2-7 TRBV11-3 14 many TRBD2 CASSSGTSAYEQYF TGTGCCAGCAGCTCCGGGACTAGCGCATACGAGCAGTACTTC
TRBJ1-2 TRBV9 14 NA NA CASSVGGIENGYTF TGTGCCAGCAGCGTAGGAGGGATCGAGAATGGCTACACCTTC
TRBJ2-3 TRBV7-9 16 few NA CASSLRGGGHTDTQYF TGTGCCAGCAGCTTACGGGGAGGAGGACACACAGATACGCAGTATTTT
TRBJ1-5 TRBV4-1 13 many NA CASSQERYQPQHF TGCGCCAGCAGCCAAGAACGGTATCAGCCCCAGCATTTT
TRBJ2-7 TRBV29-1 13 NA TRBD1 CSVTGQGIDEQYF TGCAGCGTTACGGGACAGGGGATCGACGAGCAGTACTTC
TRBJ2-7 TRBV5-1 14 many TRBD2 CASSSRLAFHEQYF TGCGCCAGCAGTTCCAGACTAGCGTTCCACGAGCAGTACTTC
TRBJ1-1 TRBV12-3/TRBV12-4 13 many NA CASSLQTNTEAFF TGTGCCAGCAGTTTACAGACAAACACTGAAGCTTTCTTT
TRBJ2-7 TRBV20-1 14 many TRBD2 CSARPSGSSYEQYF TGCAGTGCCCGCCCTAGCGGGAGTTCCTACGAGCAGTACTTC
TRBJ1-1 TRBV28 14 many NA CASSFFGTNTEAFF TGTGCCAGCAGTTTTTTCGGGACGAACACTGAAGCTTTCTTT
TRBJ2-3 TRBV20-1 13 many NA CSAGPGSIDTQYF TGCAGTGCCGGGCCAGGGTCCATAGATACGCAGTATTTT
TRBJ2-1 TRBV2 10 NA NA CASSAYEQFF TGTGCCAGCAGTGCCTATGAGCAGTTCTTC
TRBJ1-1 TRBV28 13 many TRBD1 CASSPGQGGKAFF TGTGCCAGCAGTCCGGGACAGGGGGGTAAGGCTTTCTTT
TRBJ2-7 TRBV18 15 NA NA CASSPASTEPSEQYF TGTGCCAGCTCACCCGCTAGCACGGAACCCAGCGAGCAGTACTTC
TRBJ2-2 TRBV5-4 16 many TRBD1 CASSLTGTGHTGELFF TGTGCCAGCAGCTTGACAGGGACAGGACACACCGGGGAGCTGTTTTTT
TRBJ1-2 TRBV7-2 14 many TRBD1 CASSTGQPVYGYTF TGTGCCAGCAGCACGGGACAGCCGGTCTATGGCTACACCTTC
TRBJ1-1 TRBV4-3 16 many NA CASSQGPTGWNTEAFF TGCGCCAGCAGCCAGGGACCCACAGGGTGGAACACTGAAGCTTTCTTT
TRBJ1-1 TRBV7-2 12 many NA CASSFRSTEAFF TGTGCCAGCAGCTTTAGGTCCACTGAAGCTTTCTTT
TRBJ2-4 TRBV19 14 few TRBD1 CASSWLDRENIQYF TGTGCCAGTTCTTGGTTGGACAGGGAAAACATTCAGTACTTC
TRBJ2-7 TRBV19 16 once NA CASSIVPQGTRHGQYF TGTGCCAGTAGTATAGTGCCTCAGGGGACAAGACACGGGCAGTACTTC
TRBJ2-7 TRBV29-1 10 NA NA CSVGESEQYF TGCAGCGTGGGGGAGAGTGAGCAGTACTTC
TRBJ1-2 TRBV28 15 many NA CASRSRGRVEDDYTF TGTGCCAGCAGATCCAGGGGACGGGTCGAGGACGACTACACCTTC
TRBJ1-2 TRBV6-2/TRBV6-3 12 many NA CASSFGIYGYTF TGTGCCAGCAGTTTCGGCATCTATGGCTACACCTTC
TRBJ1-1 TRBV4-3 16 many TRBD1 CASSQRQGAGNTEAFF TGCGCCAGCAGCCAACGACAGGGGGCAGGGAACACTGAAGCTTTCTTT
TRBJ1-1 TRBV20-1 14 NA NA CSARGDRMNTEAFF TGCAGTGCTAGGGGTGACAGGATGAACACTGAAGCTTTCTTT
TRBJ1-1 TRBV18 16 many TRBD1 CASSPPLRGQNTEAFF TGTGCCAGCTCACCACCGCTCAGGGGGCAGAACACTGAAGCTTTCTTT
TRBJ2-1 TRBV15 16 many TRBD1 CATSTGTGSSYNEQFF TGTGCCACCAGCACAGGGACAGGGAGCTCCTACAATGAGCAGTTCTTC
TRBJ2-2 TRBV6-2/TRBV6-3 15 many NA CASSYRASNTGELFF TGTGCCAGCAGTTACCGGGCTTCGAACACCGGGGAGCTGTTTTTT
TRBJ2-1 TRBV10-2 19 many TRBD2 CASSGRGLAGNYQYNEQFF TGCGCCAGCAGCGGAAGGGGACTAGCGGGAAATTATCAATACAATGAGCAGTTCTTC
TRBJ1-1 TRBV7-2 13 many NA CASSLALDSEAFF TGTGCCAGCAGCTTAGCGCTGGACAGCGAAGCTTTCTTT
TRBJ2-1 TRBV4-3 16 many TRBD1 CASSQVNRGSYNEQFF TGCGCCAGCAGCCAAGTTAACAGGGGGTCCTACAATGAGCAGTTCTTC
TRBJ2-4 TRBV5-4 16 few TRBD2 CASSPGSGRAKNIQYF TGTGCCAGCAGCCCGGGCAGCGGGAGGGCCAAAAACATTCAGTACTTC
TRBJ1-4 TRBV2 14 many TRBD1 CASSRKGGGTLMFF TGTGCCAGCAGTCGGAAAGGGGGCGGAACTTTAATGTTTTTT
TRBJ2-7 TRBV29-1 13 NA TRBD1 CSVVPQGAWEQYF TGCAGCGTTGTCCCGCAGGGGGCTTGGGAGCAGTACTTC
TRBJ1-2 TRBV6-8 15 NA TRBD1 CASSPPGPGGYGYTF TGTGCCAGCAGTCCCCCCGGGCCAGGGGGCTATGGCTACACCTTC